This paragraph reports one TCR beta chain. This clonotype was seen only a few times. This receptor's antigen is unknown. Base qualities are not at hand, and no much larger clone is one base apart. The sample is drawn from a study of T-cell reconstitution after alpha-beta-depleted transplantation in children (dated by TCRdb to 2016 to 2017). Notes on the research overall: T-cell immune reconstitution after TCRalphabeta/CD19-depleted allogeneic hematopoietic cell transplantation in children was quantitatively tracked in the study by means of TCR repertoire profiling.

Taken from the germline V gene, the CDR1 and CDR2 loops are SQVTM and ANQGSEA. The trim is 4 bases for V and 0 bases for J, with a gap of 9 bases between the germline ends. From cysteine to phenylalanine, the CDR3 is 13 amino acids long. Of the read, only the CDR3 DNA is kept; its 39 bases are in frame from base 1. Receptor libraries were prepared by PCR. Instrument on record: Illumina HiSeq 2500. TCR library preparation used molecular barcoding, with unique molecular identifiers applied to normalize quantification of the TCRbeta repertoire. TCRdb trimmed public reads at Q25 via fastp, called clones via MiXCR and kept in-frame beta chains. CDR3 protein sequences are deduplicated, and each keeps its most common genes and DNA. This sample lists hundreds of thousands of distinct CDR3 sequences; more than 20% were detected once. Around 14% of the sample rests with the top ten. Here is what the overall study found, with its caveats: The high TCRbeta diversity at day 60 in some patients was ascribed to recipient T cells and intrathymic progenitors that had survived conditioning. About two months after transplant, the apparently early recovery of alphabetaT-cell counts reportedly depended on just several hundred clones that had expanded rapidly and came from non-depleted graft cells. Over subsequent months, a decline in hyperexpanded clone frequencies was noted, and after one year, T-cell counts and TCRbeta diversity were mostly ascribed to newly produced T cells.

The meaning of the sample's treatment or condition label: allogeneic hematopoietic cell transplantation with graft depleted of TCRalphabeta T cells and CD19 B cells. The transplant recipients were children given TCRalphabeta/CD19-depleted allogeneic hematopoietic cell grafts. This receptor was identified in a boy younger than two who had a stem cell transplant for acute myeloid leukemia, so the T cells may come from the graft donor. The specimen comprised PBMCs, mostly from graft donor cells, sampled 360 days after TCRalphabeta/CD19-depleted stem cell transplant. This chain is built from TRBV29-1 and TRBJ1-1, with the identity of the D gene unclear. The base sequence is TGCAGCGTTGGAGGTCCTATGAACACTGAAGCTTTCTTT. Protein translation: CSVGGPMNTEAFF.